The 28 T cell receptor beta chains in this list originate from one sample, sequenced in a study of PD-1 blockade in classical Hodgkin lymphoma. With no exception, relapse followed autologous stem cell transplantation in all patients, and brentuximab vedotin exposure varied. Purified CD4+ T cells were obtained from thawed PBMCs through magnetic negative selection. Sequencing used immunoSEQ multiplex PCR; TCRdb keeps in-frame clones, though not all of them. Among roughly 3,900 clones listed, around 76% were seen once. The sequencing here drew on CD4+ T cells from blood, taken at baseline. Receptor source: a human donor with classical Hodgkin lymphoma.

This clone was seen a handful of times. The genes are TRBV27 and TRBJ2-3; no firm D call. Trimming took 0 bases from V and 6 from J, leaving 13 bases between them. Germline-derived CDR1 and CDR2 are MNHEY and SMNVEV (reference sequence). The CDR3 length is 15 residues. The CDR3 sequence is CASSLSGPPWDTQYF. In DNA, the CDR3 is TGTGCCAGCAGTTTATCCGGGCCTCCTTGGGATACGCAGTATTTT.

This rearrangement joins TRBV5-4 to TRBJ1-3; 7 bases agree with TRBD1. Germline V gene lookup returns CDR1 SGHNT and CDR2 YYREEE (reference sequence). The V segment lost 3 bases and the J segment 1 base; nucleotides outside the gene matches: 4. The CDR3 extends over 15 amino acids. The CDR3 region has the DNA TGTGCCAGCAGCTCCGGGACAGCATCTGGAAACACCATATATTTT. Translating it yields CASSSGTASGNTIYF.

The chain combines TRBV6-1 with TRBJ2-3; 7 nucleotides align to TRBD2. With 8 bases clipped from V and 2 bases from J, the junction kept 1 base outside the gene matches. The CDR3 has 12 amino acids. Germline CDR1 MNHNS, CDR2 SASEGT. CDR3 coding DNA: TGTGCCAGCGCGGGGGACACAGATACGCAGTATTTT. Translating gives CASAGDTDTQYF.

This chain connects TRBV28 to TRBJ2-2, with D hard to call. Trimming pared 3 bases from V and 6 bases from J, leaving 8 bases between. In germline, CDR1 is MDHEN, CDR2 SYDVKM. CDR3 length: 13 amino acids. The CDR3 region has the DNA TGTGCCAGCAGTTTCCTGGTCCCCGGGGAGCTGTTTTTT. Translating it yields CASSFLVPGELFF.

This clone was seen more than once but under ten times. The V and J genes are TRBV19 and TRBJ1-2; D uncertain. Trimming cost V 4 bases and J 2 bases, with 11 bases left between them. Germline lookup yields CDR1 LNHDA and CDR2 SQIVND (reference sequence). The CDR3 consists of 14 residues. The CDR3 here is CASSTDGRNYGYTF. CDR3 nucleotides: TGTGCCAGTAGTACGGACGGGAGAAACTATGGCTACACCTTC. The whole variable domain, remainder taken from reference TRBV19 and TRBJ1-2, is DGGITQSPKYLFRKEGQNVTLSCEQNLNHDAMYWYRQDPGQGLRLIYYSQIVNDFQKGDIAEGYSVSREKKESFPLTVTSAQKNPTAFYLCASSTDGRNYGYTFGSGTRLTVV.

The chain combines TRBV11-1 with TRBJ2-2, with a possible D match to TRBD2 (5 bases). Deletions cut 5 bases from V and 2 bases from J, with 21 bases between. Germline CDR1 reads SGHAT; CDR2 reads FQDESV (reference sequence). The CDR3 extends over 18 amino acids. CDR3 sequence: CASSPFPRGQLNTGELFF. The DNA for the CDR3 is TGTGCCAGCAGCCCCTTTCCCCGCGGGCAGCTAAACACCGGGGAGCTGTTTTTT. Based on the CDR3 plus reference TRBV11-1 and TRBJ2-2, the full variable domain is EAEVAQSPRYKITEKSQAVAFWCDPISGHATLYWYRQILGQGPELLVQFQDESVVDDSQLPKDRFSAERLKGVDSTLKIQPAELGDSAMYLCASSPFPRGQLNTGELFFGEGSRLTVL.

The V call is TRBV5-4, the J call TRBJ2-2; 7 nucleotides align to TRBD2. CDR3 length: 13 amino acids. V was clipped by 4 bases and J by 7 bases; unmatched bases: 4. Per the germline V gene, CDR1 is SGHNT and CDR2 is YYREEE (reference sequence). This CDR3 is CASSRPGGGELFF. CDR3 sequence (DNA): TGTGCCAGCAGCCGACCGGGGGGCGGGGAGCTGTTTTTT.

The chain joins TRBV7-2 to TRBJ2-3, with 8 bases that match TRBD2. Germline-derived CDR1 and CDR2 are SGHTA and FQGNSA. The ends lost 3 bases at V and 4 bases at J; junction bases unmatched: 3. CDR3 length: 14 residues. The CDR3 spells CASSLGREADTQYF. The CDR3 coding sequence is TGTGCCAGCAGCTTGGGGCGGGAGGCAGATACGCAGTATTTT.

The chain carries TRBV5-1 and TRBJ1-1; D might be TRBD1 (6 bases). Germline CDR1 SGHRS, CDR2 YFSETQ. Trimming stripped 4 bases from V and 1 base from J, with 11 bases between. The CDR3 consists of 14 residues. This CDR3 reads CASSPMTGNTEAFF. DNA for the CDR3: TGCGCCAGCAGCCCAATGACAGGGAACACTGAAGCTTTCTTT.

This chain connects TRBV2 to TRBJ2-7, with 12 positions matching TRBD2. Germline CDR1 and CDR2: SNHLY and FYNNEI. The CDR3 is 14 residues long. The trim removed 6 bases at V and 4 bases at J, leaving 4 bases unmatched. CDR3 bases: TGTGCCAGCAGGATGACTAGCGGGGGTTACGAGCAGTACGTC. Amino acid sequence: CASRMTSGGYEQYV.

The rearrangement joins TRBV2 to TRBJ2-7; 7 nucleotides match TRBD1. J lost 3 bases, V lost 7 bases, and 6 bases had no gene match. CDR3 size: 13 residues. Germline V lookup: CDR1 SNHLY, CDR2 FYNNEI. The CDR3 nucleotides read TGTGCCAGCACTTCGGGACAGAACTACGAGCAGTACTTC. Protein product: CASTSGQNYEQYF. Drawing the rest from reference TRBV2 and TRBJ2-7, the complete variable domain is EPEVTQTPSHQVTQMGQEVILRCVPISNHLYFYWYRQILGQKVEFLVSFYNNEISEKSEIFDDQFSVERPDGSNFTLKIRSTKLEDSAMYFCASTSGQNYEQYFGPGTRLTVT.

This sequence joins TRBV2 and TRBJ1-1; D may be TRBD1 (5 bases). From germline, CDR1 is SNHLY and CDR2 FYNNEI. V was pared by 8 bases and J by 10 bases, with 20 bases between. CDR3 length equals 13 residues. CDR3 coding DNA: TGTGCCAGCGAAAGGGGACCCGAACGAGGAGCTTTCTTT. It encodes CASERGPERGAFF.

CDR3 region: CASSLTGVGGNTEAFF. CDR3 DNA: TGTGCCAGCAGCTTAACAGGGGTCGGGGGGAACACTGAAGCTTTCTTT. The V and J genes are TRBV7-2 and TRBJ1-1; 7 nucleotides match TRBD1. The CDR3 extends over 16 amino acids. J lost 1 base, V lost 2 bases, and 7 bases had no gene match. Germline-derived CDR1 and CDR2 are SGHTA and FQGNSA.

The chain is built from TRBV5-4 and TRBJ1-1; D unresolved. V was shortened by 4 bases and J by 8 bases, with 12 bases between the two germline ends. This CDR3 comprises 12 residues. Germline CDR1 SGHNT, CDR2 YYREEE (reference sequence). This chain's CDR3 is CASSLADFEAFF. The CDR3 DNA is TGTGCCAGCAGCCTCGCGGACTTCGAAGCTTTCTTT.

The V gene is TRBV4-1, the J gene TRBJ1-3; 11 bases map to TRBD1. CDR3 length equals 15 residues. The V segment lost 4 bases and the J segment 2 bases; nucleotides outside the gene matches: 1. In germline, CDR1 is MGHRA, CDR2 YSYEKL. For the CDR3, the DNA is TGCGCCAGCAGCCGGGGACAGGGGGCTGGAAACACCATATATTTT. Translating it yields CASSRGQGAGNTIYF.

A note on this clone: The same CDR3 is also encoded by other DNA sequences in this sample. The chain couples TRBV7-2 to TRBJ2-3; D could derive from TRBD1 or TRBD2 (6 bases each). This CDR3 has 14 amino acids. Germline CDR1 reads SGHTA; CDR2 reads FQGNSA. The ends were cut back, 1 base at V and 2 bases at J, with 7 bases in the middle. The CDR3 DNA sequence: TGTGCCAGCAGCTTAGGGGGGGCCACAGATACGCAGTATTTT. Translated, it gives CASSLGGATDTQYF.

The chain couples TRBV9 to TRBJ2-2, with 10 bases that match TRBD1. Germline CDR1 SGDLS, CDR2 YYNGEE. V lost 6 bases, J lost 4 bases, and 6 bases stayed unmatched. This CDR3 is built from 15 residues. CDR3 loop: CASNPGQGGTGELFF. The CDR3 DNA sequence: TGTGCCAGCAACCCTGGACAGGGGGGCACCGGGGAGCTGTTTTTT.

The V call is TRBV14, the J call TRBJ2-1; D gene unclear. The CDR3 runs 16 residues. V was cut by 1 base and J by 5 bases, with 15 bases left in between. Germline CDR1 is SGHDN and CDR2 is FVKESK. CDR3 residues: CASSQAGSSFHNEQFF. CDR3 in DNA: TGTGCCAGCAGCCAAGCGGGTAGTTCTTTCCACAATGAGCAGTTCTTC.

This clone showed up just once. V gene TRBV5-1 combines with J gene TRBJ1-1; D remains ambiguous. V was cut by 0 bases and J by 1 base, with 10 bases left in between. The CDR3 has 15 amino acids. From germline, CDR1 is SGHRS and CDR2 YFSETQ. CDR3: CASSLDEGGNTEAFF. For the CDR3, the DNA is TGCGCCAGCAGCTTGGATGAGGGCGGGAACACTGAAGCTTTCTTT.

There are a few counts of this clone. This sequence joins TRBV4-1 and TRBJ2-3; the match to TRBD2 covers 16 bases. The CDR3 runs 19 residues. V shed 0 bases, J shed 0 bases, and the junction held 3 bases outside the gene matches. Looked up from germline, CDR1 is MGHRA and CDR2 is YSYEKL. CDR3 sequence (DNA): TGCGCCAGCAGCCAAGAGGGACTAGCGGGGGGGCTAAGCACAGATACGCAGTATTTT. Amino acids: CASSQEGLAGGLSTDTQYF.

J is TRBJ2-2 and V is TRBV4-1; no clear D. The germline V and J ends were trimmed by 0 bases and 4 bases, with 15 bases remaining between them. The CDR3 loop spans 17 amino acids. Germline loops: CDR1 MGHRA, CDR2 YSYEKL. The CDR3 DNA reads TGCGCCAGCAGCCAAGAAAAAGGGTGGGATCGCACCGGGGAGCTGTTTTTT. This codes for CASSQEKGWDRTGELFF.

The genes are TRBV6-1 and TRBJ1-4, with 7 bases lining up with TRBD1. V lost 4 bases, J lost 4 bases, and 0 bases stayed unmatched. The CDR3 covers 13 residues. The germline V gene encodes CDR1 MNHNS and CDR2 SASEGT. CDR3 in amino acids: CASSGDSNEKLFF. CDR3 coding DNA: TGTGCCAGCAGTGGGGACAGTAATGAAAAACTGTTTTTT.

The V gene is TRBV19, the J gene TRBJ2-2; 7 nucleotides agree with TRBD1. Germline V gene data show CDR1 as LNHDA and CDR2 as SQIVND (reference sequence). The CDR3 loop spans 13 amino acids. V lost 7 bases, J lost 5 bases, and 4 bases stayed unmatched. CDR3 protein: CASMTGWTGELFF. CDR3 DNA sequence: TGTGCCAGTATGACAGGGTGGACCGGGGAGCTGTTTTTT.

The chain joins TRBV7-2 to TRBJ1-6; tentative D call: TRBD1 (6 bases). Per germline, CDR1 SGHTA and CDR2 FQGNSA. With 5 bases removed from V and 0 bases from J, the gap between germline ends came to 14 bases. CDR3 size: 17 residues. The CDR3 DNA reads TGTGCCAGCAGCCCTTGGACAGCCAGCTCCTATAATTCACCCCTCCACTTT. It specifies CASSPWTASSYNSPLHF.

The genes are TRBV5-1 and TRBJ2-6; the D gene is possibly TRBD1 (5 bases). The CDR3 extends over 15 amino acids. The germline V gene has CDR1 SGHRS and CDR2 YFSETQ. Trimming removed 0 bases from V and 4 bases from J, with 8 bases in between. The CDR3 protein is CASSLGGYGANVLTF. The CDR3 nucleotides are TGCGCCAGCAGCTTGGGGGGCTACGGGGCCAACGTCCTGACTTTC.

This clone was observed a few times. The chain uses TRBV6-1 and TRBJ2-1; 7 bases match TRBD1. The CDR3 contains 15 residues. Germline V CDR1 and CDR2: MNHNS, SASEGT. Trimming at V came to 7 bases and at J to 4 bases, leaving 10 bases not matched to a gene. CDR3 DNA: TGTGCCAGCAAGAGCGAGGGGACAGCATACAATGAGCAGTTCTTC. Protein product: CASKSEGTAYNEQFF.

This clone was counted between two and nine times. This chain uses TRBV7-9 with TRBJ1-2, with TRBD1 identical over 7 bases. The CDR3 covers 14 residues. Unmatched junction bases numbered 5, after V lost 0 bases and J lost 7 bases. Per germline, CDR1 SEHNR and CDR2 FQNEAQ (reference sequence). Written as DNA, the CDR3 is TGTGCCAGCAGCTTAGCAGGGGGCGAGGTTGGCTACACCTTC. It specifies CASSLAGGEVGYTF.

The J gene is TRBJ1-2, the V gene TRBV6-1; no clear D gene. V shed 3 bases and J shed 4 bases, with 18 bases lying between them. The CDR3 runs to 16 residues. The V gene's germline CDR1 is MNHNS and CDR2 SASEGT. The CDR3 spells CASSDLRVGNSYGYTF. CDR3 in DNA: TGTGCCAGCAGTGACCTAAGGGTCGGGAACAGCTATGGCTACACCTTC.